The 17 T cell receptor beta chains below were found in one sample sequenced in a study of T-cell reconstitution after alpha-beta-depleted transplantation in children. Unique molecular identifiers tagged the TCRbeta library. TCRdb used MiXCR to reprocess the PCR reads, holding one entry per CDR3 protein. Of 60,000 or so distinct CDR3 sequences in the sample, approximately 43% are singletons; the top ten hold nearly 98%. The source material was PBMCs, mostly from graft donor cells, sampled 360 days after TCRalphabeta/CD19-depleted stem cell transplant. The receptors stem from a male patient between 5 and 17 years old who had a stem cell transplant for acute lymphoblastic leukemia, so the T cells may come from the graft donor.

There are a few counts of this clonotype. The genes are TRBV27 and TRBJ2-1, with D perhaps given as TRBD1 or TRBD2 (5 bases each). V dropped 2 bases and J dropped 0 bases, with 8 bases sitting between them. This CDR3 contains 15 residues. Germline CDR1 is MNHEY and CDR2 is SMNVEV (reference sequence). The CDR3 reads CASSLPGTSYNEQFF. The CDR3 region has the DNA TGTGCCAGCAGTTTACCCGGGACCTCCTACAATGAGCAGTTCTTC.

This clonotype has a handful of counts. The rearrangement joins TRBV4-1 to TRBJ2-7; D remains unclear. CDR1 and CDR2 (germline): MGHRA, YSYEKL. The CDR3 totals 12 residues. Trimming left V 1 base short and J 5 bases short, with 6 bases between. The CDR3 region is CASSQVANEQYF. The CDR3 nucleotides are TGCGCCAGCAGCCAAGTAGCAAACGAGCAGTACTTC.

This clonotype was counted only a few times. The chain combines TRBV6-1 with TRBJ2-3; either TRBD1 or TRBD2 may supply D (6 bases each). The CDR3 is 18 residues long. Looked up from germline, CDR1 is MNHNS and CDR2 is SASEGT. V lost 5 bases and J lost 0, with 21 bases in between. The CDR3 loop reads CASSPLGGPRSSTDTQYF. The DNA for the CDR3 is TGTGCCAGCAGTCCCCTCGGGGGCCCCAGATCCAGCACAGATACGCAGTATTTT.

In its sample, this clonotype was seen many times. The gene calls are TRBV12-3 or TRBV12-4 and TRBJ2-2, with 8 bases lining up with TRBD1. The CDR3 is 16 amino acids. The V and J ends lost 5 bases and 4 bases, in that order; junction bases with no gene match: 9. The CDR3 DNA reads TGTGCCAGCAGTCCCCGGACAGGGACGATCACCGGGGAGCTGTTTTTT. Translated, it gives CASSPRTGTITGELFF.

This clonotype was detected a few times. The J gene is TRBJ2-1, the V gene TRBV20-1; D uncertain. This CDR3 is 12 amino acids long. The germline V gene encodes CDR1 DFQATT and CDR2 SNEGSKA (reference sequence). Trimming removed 8 bases at V and 3 bases at J, with 11 bases between. The CDR3 is CSPSWDYNEQFF. For the CDR3, the DNA is TGCAGTCCTTCTTGGGACTACAATGAGCAGTTCTTC.

This clonotype has more than one count but fewer than ten. The chain has TRBV12-3 or TRBV12-4 and TRBJ2-4, with D unclear. V was trimmed by 3 bases and J by 1 base, leaving 10 bases between them. This CDR3 has 15 residues. The DNA for the CDR3 is TGTGCCAGCAGTTTTGGGATAAGGGCCAAAAACATTCAGTACTTC. Its protein product is CASSFGIRAKNIQYF.

The CDR3 loop is CSVEWGDRQETQYF. In DNA form, the CDR3 reads TGCAGCGTTGAATGGGGGGACAGACAAGAGACCCAGTACTTC. The gene calls are TRBV29-1 and TRBJ2-5, with a possible D match to TRBD1 (7 bases). The CDR3 totals 14 residues. Germline loops: CDR1 SQVTM, CDR2 ANQGSEA. Between the trimmed V and J ends, which lost 2 bases and 2 bases, there was a span of 12 bases.

The V and J genes are TRBV3-1 and TRBJ2-5; D perhaps matches TRBD2 (6 bases). Trimming took off 3 bases at V and 4 bases at J, with 18 bases between the two ends. This CDR3 comprises 16 residues. The germline V gene encodes CDR1 LGHDT and CDR2 YNNKEL (reference sequence). CDR3 nucleotide sequence: TGTGCCAGCAGCCAGATACCGGACTATTCGGGAGAGACCCAGTACTTC. Translation: CASSQIPDYSGETQYF.

The rearrangement uses TRBV4-3 and TRBJ2-5; D gene uncertain. Trimming took off 3 bases at V and 2 bases at J, with 10 bases between the two ends. The germline gives CDR1 LGHNA, CDR2 YSLEER. The CDR3 is 14 residues long. In DNA, the CDR3 is TGCGCCAGCAGCCAGTTAGGCAGGCAAGAGACCCAGTACTTC. Residues: CASSQLGRQETQYF.

The V and J genes are TRBV29-1 and TRBJ2-7, with a possible D match to TRBD2 (6 bases). CDR1 is SQVTM, CDR2 ANQGSEA, per germline. The CDR3 has 13 amino acids. V lost 4 bases, J lost 3 bases, and 13 bases lay in between. CDR3 residues: CSVGDWTDYEQYF. CDR3 sequence (DNA): TGCAGCGTTGGGGACTGGACGGACTACGAGCAGTACTTC.

This clonotype was seen a handful of times. This chain uses TRBV5-6 with TRBJ2-3; 10 positions agree with TRBD2. V gave up 2 bases and J gave up 2 bases; unmatched junction bases: 5. Germline values: CDR1 SGHDT, CDR2 YYEEEE. The CDR3 totals 16 residues. CDR3 nucleotides: TGTGCCAGCAGCTTTTCACTAGCGGGGTACACAGATACGCAGTATTTT. Translated: CASSFSLAGYTDTQYF.

CDR3 nucleotides: TGCAGTGCTAGAGGCCCGCGGGGGTCCTACGAGCAGTACTTC. It yields the protein CSARGPRGSYEQYF. The gene calls are TRBV20-1 and TRBJ2-7, with 7 bases fitting TRBD2. CDR1 and CDR2 from the germline V gene are DFQATT and SNEGSKA (reference sequence). V dropped 1 base and J dropped 1; count of bases not matched to a gene: 4. The CDR3 is made up of 14 amino acids.

This clonotype has a handful of counts. The genes are TRBV5-1 and TRBJ2-5, with D tentatively TRBD1 (6 bases). Looked up from germline, CDR1 is SGHRS and CDR2 is YFSETQ. V gave up 2 bases and J gave up 1 base, with 6 bases separating them. CDR3 length: 13 amino acids. The CDR3 is CASSLQGQETQYF. The CDR3 bases are TGCGCCAGCAGCTTACAGGGCCAAGAGACCCAGTACTTC.

This clonotype came up a few times. The chain combines TRBV28 with TRBJ2-7, with 9 bases aligning to TRBD1. The ends lost 5 bases at V and 0 bases at J; junction bases unmatched: 5. Germline-derived CDR1 and CDR2 are MDHEN and SYDVKM. The CDR3 contains 15 residues. The CDR3 nucleotides are TGTGCCAGCAGTCGGGAGACAGGGGGCTCCTACGAGCAGTACTTC. This translates into CASSRETGGSYEQYF.

There are a few counts of this clonotype. The rearrangement uses TRBV29-1 and TRBJ1-1, with no clear D. The CDR3 runs to 13 residues. V lost 3 bases and J lost 2, with 10 bases in between. The germline gives CDR1 SQVTM, CDR2 ANQGSEA. As DNA, the CDR3 is TGCAGCGTTGATCGGGGATTCAACACTGAAGCTTTCTTT. It translates to CSVDRGFNTEAFF.

This chain links TRBV21-1 with TRBJ2-5; TRBD2 reflects the table's D call only, with no check against the DNA. TRBV21-1 is a recognized pseudogene. CDR3 length equals 14 residues. This chain's CDR3 is CASSPRALQETQYF. CDR3 sequence (DNA): TGTGCCAGCAGCCCCCGGGCCCTCCAAGAGACCCAGTACTTC.

The chain carries TRBV28 and TRBJ2-3; D is unclear. The CDR3 is 13 residues long. The V gene's germline CDR1 is MDHEN and CDR2 SYDVKM. V was clipped by 5 bases and J by 0 bases, with 6 bases between them. The CDR3 spells CASSLTSTDTQYF. The CDR3 nucleotides read TGTGCCAGCAGTCTTACTAGCACAGATACGCAGTATTTT.